The 26 T cell receptor beta chains reported below all come from one sample, sequenced in a study of beta chain features in type 1 diabetes. All of the isolated RNA was reverse transcribed, so expressed TCRB transcripts were sequenced. Sequenced by immunoSEQ multiplex PCR; TCRdb stores in-frame clones only, minus some. The data hold about 140,000 clones, with 9% to 10% observed a single time. The sample comprised central memory CD4+ T cells from blood. Every receptor here comes from a woman in her thirties or forties in good health.

This clone has only a few counts. The rearrangement joins TRBV6-6 to TRBJ1-6; possibly TRBD1 for D (5 bases). This CDR3 has 16 residues. Trimming cost V 10 bases and J 5 bases, with 21 bases left between them. Germline CDR1 and CDR2: MNHNY and SVGAGI (reference sequence). CDR3 bases: TGTGCCATCCGTAAAGGGGAGGCCCTAGATAATTCACCCCTCCACTTT. It is translated as CAIRKGEALDNSPLHF.

This clone was seen a single time. The V gene is TRBV6-5, the J gene TRBJ2-1; 11 bases are shared with TRBD2. Germline V gives CDR1 MNHEY, CDR2 SVGAGI. Unmatched junction bases numbered 2, after V lost 2 bases and J lost 2 bases. The CDR3 runs to 16 residues. The CDR3 DNA follows: TGTGCCAGCAGTTACCATAGCGGGGGGGCCTACAATGAGCAGTTCTTC. Its protein is CASSYHSGGAYNEQFF.

This clone was counted between two and nine times. Other nucleotide sequences in the sample specify the same CDR3. The chain combines TRBV7-2 with TRBJ2-7; 8 bases are shared with TRBD2. CDR1 is SGHTA, CDR2 FQGNSA, per germline. The CDR3 has 15 residues. The V gene end was trimmed by 0 bases and the J gene end by 1 base; junction bases not matched to a gene: 2. CDR3 residues: CASSLAGTSSYEQYF. CDR3 bases: TGTGCCAGCAGCTTAGCTGGGACTAGTTCCTACGAGCAGTACTTC. Full variable domain (rest looked up from reference TRBV7-2 and TRBJ2-7): GAGVSQSPSNKVTEKGKDVELRCDPISGHTALYWYRQSLGQGLEFLIYFQGNSAPDKSGLPSDRFSAERTGGSVSTLTIQRTQQEDSAVYLCASSLAGTSSYEQYFGPGTRLTVT.

This clone was counted a few times. Here the CDR3 reads CASSSTSGEILQYEQYF. CDR3 nucleotides: TGTGCCAGCAGCTCGACTAGCGGGGAGATACTACAATACGAGCAGTACTTC. The chain links TRBV11-2 to TRBJ2-7; TRBD2 matches 11 bases. The V and J ends lost 4 bases and 4 bases, in that order; junction bases with no gene match: 12. Germline loops: CDR1 SGHAT, CDR2 FQNNGV. The CDR3 sequence is 17 residues long.

The rearrangement links TRBV29-1 to TRBJ1-4; tentative D call: TRBD1 (5 bases). The V gene's germline CDR1 is SQVTM and CDR2 ANQGSEA. CDR3 length equals 12 residues. Trimming shortened V by 7 bases and J by 3 bases, and 9 bases separated the two germline ends. The CDR3 loop is CSGGRANEKLFF. CDR3 bases: TGCAGCGGGGGCAGAGCTAATGAAAAACTGTTTTTT.

This clone has only a few counts. This sequence joins TRBV19 and TRBJ2-7; possible D gene TRBD1, 6 bases. Germline lookup yields CDR1 LNHDA and CDR2 SQIVND (reference sequence). The CDR3 is 19 residues long. Between the trimmed V and J ends, which lost 5 bases and 4 bases, there was a span of 30 bases. This chain's CDR3 is CASSGWGDLGRRTAYEQYF. The CDR3 bases are TGTGCCAGTAGTGGATGGGGAGATTTGGGGCGAAGGACAGCGTACGAGCAGTACTTC.

This clone was seen more than once but under ten times. The rearrangement uses TRBV2 and TRBJ2-5; weak D call: TRBD2 (6 bases). The CDR3 sequence is 14 residues long. CDR1 SNHLY and CDR2 FYNNEI come from the germline V gene. V was cut by 3 bases and J by 5 bases, with 13 bases left in between. The CDR3 bases are TGTGCCAGCAGTGATGGGGGGTTTGGGGAGACCCAGTACTTC. Translating gives CASSDGGFGETQYF. Full variable domain (outside the CDR3, taken from reference TRBV2 and TRBJ2-5): EPEVTQTPSHQVTQMGQEVILRCVPISNHLYFYWYRQILGQKVEFLVSFYNNEISEKSEIFDDQFSVERPDGSNFTLKIRSTKLEDSAMYFCASSDGGFGETQYFGPGTRLLVL.

This rearrangement joins TRBV28 to TRBJ1-5; D gene ambiguous. The CDR3 loop spans 16 amino acids. The germline V gene encodes CDR1 MDHEN and CDR2 SYDVKM. The germline V and J ends were trimmed by 2 bases and 2 bases, with 13 bases remaining between them. CDR3 sequence reads: CASSLITGLGNQPQHF. The CDR3 DNA follows: TGTGCCAGCAGTTTAATCACGGGTTTGGGCAATCAGCCCCAGCATTTT.

This clone was detected only a few times. The chain carries TRBV14 and TRBJ1-1; 8 bases match TRBD1. The germline gives CDR1 SGHDN, CDR2 FVKESK. Trimming at V came to 4 bases and at J to 4 bases, leaving 8 bases not matched to a gene. The CDR3 sequence is 15 residues long. The DNA of the CDR3 is TGTGCCAGCAGCCGCCGGACAGGGAGGAGCACTGAAGCTTTCTTT. Translation gives CASSRRTGRSTEAFF.

This clone was recorded a few times. V gene TRBV6-6 combines with J gene TRBJ2-2, with D possibly matching TRBD2 (5 bases). CDR1 MNHNY and CDR2 SVGAGI come from the germline V gene (reference sequence). Trimming left V 8 bases short and J 0 bases short, with 10 bases between. This CDR3 comprises 14 residues. This chain's CDR3 is CASWRTANTGELFF. The CDR3 bases are TGTGCCAGCTGGAGGACTGCGAACACCGGGGAGCTGTTTTTT.

Only a few counts were recorded for this clone. The rearrangement links TRBV5-4 to TRBJ1-1; 11 nucleotides agree with TRBD1. Germline V lookup: CDR1 SGHNT, CDR2 YYREEE (reference sequence). This CDR3 is built from 15 residues. After removal of 1 base from V and 5 bases from J, the junction contained 4 bases not matched to a gene. CDR3 in amino acids: CASSLPGQGETEAFF. In DNA, the CDR3 is TGTGCCAGCAGCTTGCCGGGACAGGGGGAGACTGAAGCTTTCTTT. The full variable domain, in which reference TRBV5-4 and TRBJ1-1 provide the parts outside the CDR3, is ETGVTQSPTHLIKTRGQQVTLRCSSQSGHNTVSWYQQALGQGPQFIFQYYREEENGRGNFPPRFSGLQFPNYSSELNVNALELDDSALYLCASSLPGQGETEAFFGQGTRLTVV.

In its sample, this clone was seen a few times. The chain joins TRBV5-4 to TRBJ2-4, with 9 positions matching TRBD2. Trimming removed 3 bases from V and 0 bases from J; junction bases left unmatched: 7. Germline CDR1 and CDR2: SGHNT and YYREEE (reference sequence). The CDR3 sequence is 17 residues long. CDR3 amino acids: CASSSSSGARAKNIQYF. The CDR3, as DNA: TGTGCCAGCAGCTCATCTAGCGGGGCCCGAGCCAAAAACATTCAGTACTTC.

The rearrangement links TRBV7-2 to TRBJ2-5; 12 bases are a match to TRBD2. The CDR3 is 16 amino acids. CDR1 and CDR2 (germline): SGHTA, FQGNSA. The V and J ends lost 0 bases and 7 bases, in that order; junction bases with no gene match: 6. The CDR3 DNA reads as TGTGCCAGCAGCTTAGCGCTGGCTAGCGGGGGGGGGACCCAGTACTTC. It codes for CASSLALASGGGTQYF.

This clone was counted between two and nine times. The chain links TRBV5-8 to TRBJ1-2; 8 bases agree with TRBD1. Trimming removed 5 bases from V and 2 bases from J; junction bases left unmatched: 2. Germline CDR1 is SGHTS and CDR2 is YDEGEE. The CDR3 has 13 amino acids. CDR3 amino acids: CASSRTGNYGYTF. Written as DNA, the CDR3 is TGTGCCAGCAGTCGGACAGGGAACTATGGCTACACCTTC.

V is TRBV10-2 and J is TRBJ2-5; 9 bases are a match to TRBD2. The germline CDR1 and CDR2 sequences are WSHSY and SAAADI. Trimming at V came to 6 bases and at J to 5 bases, leaving 13 bases not matched to a gene. This CDR3 has 16 amino acids. The DNA for the CDR3 is TGCGCCAGCAGGGGTAGCGGGGGCGGTGTAAGTGAGACCCAGTACTTC. As protein: CASRGSGGGVSETQYF.

This clone was recorded many times. The chain has TRBV19 and TRBJ1-1; TRBD1 agrees at 8 bases. The CDR3 is 14 residues long. V shed 8 bases, J shed 0 bases, and the junction held 5 bases outside the gene matches. The germline V gene has CDR1 LNHDA and CDR2 SQIVND (reference sequence). CDR3 nucleotides: TGTGCCAGTGCCAAGGACAGGGTGAACACTGAAGCTTTCTTT. Its translation is CASAKDRVNTEAFF.

In this sample, this clone turned up once. The V call is TRBV2, the J call TRBJ2-5; unclear D gene. V lost 6 bases and J 4 bases, leaving 9 bases between the germline ends. The germline gives CDR1 SNHLY, CDR2 FYNNEI. This CDR3 spans 12 amino acids. CDR3 region: CASSPSGETQYF. CDR3 bases: TGTGCCAGCAGCCCTAGTGGAGAGACCCAGTACTTC.

The genes are TRBV18 and TRBJ2-1, with D possibly matching TRBD2 (6 bases). The germline V and J ends were trimmed by 4 bases and 7 bases, with 8 bases remaining between them. The CDR3 sequence is 12 residues long. Germline CDR1 and CDR2: KGHSH and LQKENI. CDR3 DNA: TGTGCCAGCTCACTTGGGGGGAATGAGCAGTTCTTC. This gives the protein CASSLGGNEQFF.

This clone was counted only a few times. The chain carries TRBV29-1 and TRBJ1-1; D unresolved. This CDR3 contains 12 residues. Germline V gene sequence: CDR1 SQVTM, CDR2 ANQGSEA. The V end was cut by 8 bases, the J end by 7 bases, with 17 bases between. The CDR3 DNA sequence: TGCAGCCTCCGAAGGTCTCAGGATGAAGCTTTCTTT. Translating it yields CSLRRSQDEAFF.

V and J are TRBV7-8 and TRBJ2-3, with D maybe TRBD1 (6 bases). Germline lookup yields CDR1 SGHVS and CDR2 FQNEAQ. Trimming removed 0 bases at V and 10 bases at J, with 14 bases between. This CDR3 is 14 amino acids long. Here the CDR3 reads CASSLAGAPFSQYF. The CDR3 DNA follows: TGTGCCAGCAGCTTAGCGGGGGCTCCCTTTTCGCAGTATTTT. The entire variable domain, with the rest obtained from reference TRBV7-8 and TRBJ2-3, is as follows: GAGVSQSPRYKVAKRGQDVALRCDPISGHVSLFWYQQALGQGPEFLTYFQNEAQLDKSGLPSDRFFAERPEGSVSTLKIQRTQQEDSAVYLCASSLAGAPFSQYFGPGTRLTVL.

This clone has a handful of counts. The V call is TRBV6-4, the J call TRBJ2-7, with TRBD2 matching over 11 bases. Germline lookup yields CDR1 MRHNA and CDR2 SNTAGT. V lost 6 bases, J lost 5 bases, and 9 bases stayed unmatched. This CDR3 is 15 amino acids long. In DNA form, the CDR3 reads TGTGCCAGCAGGTACCTAGCGGGGGGAACTAACGAGCAGTACTTC. This translates into CASRYLAGGTNEQYF.

The table lists this clone with a few counts. This rearrangement joins TRBV11-2 to TRBJ2-2, with 12 bases aligning to TRBD2. CDR1 is SGHAT and CDR2 is FQNNGV in the germline V gene. With V trimmed by 5 bases and J by 5 bases, 9 bases remained unmatched. CDR3 length equals 17 residues. CDR3: CASSPPGLAGQTGELFF. In DNA, the CDR3 is TGTGCCAGCAGCCCCCCAGGACTAGCGGGGCAAACCGGGGAGCTGTTTTTT.

The table lists this clone with a few counts. The chain employs TRBV14 and TRBJ1-2; TRBD1 agrees at 9 bases. There are 15 residues in the CDR3. CDR1 and CDR2 from the germline V gene are SGHDN and FVKESK. Trimming at V came to 4 bases and at J to 7 bases, leaving 10 bases not matched to a gene. The CDR3 is CASSPAGTGMSGYTF. The DNA of the CDR3 is TGTGCCAGCAGCCCAGCAGGGACAGGGATGAGTGGCTACACCTTC.

This clone was counted between two and nine times. The rearrangement uses TRBV4-1 and TRBJ1-5, with D unclear. Germline-derived CDR1 and CDR2 are MGHRA and YSYEKL. Trimming left V 1 base short and J 3 bases short, with 10 bases between. The CDR3 totals 15 residues. The CDR3 region is CASSQGSADNQPQHF. CDR3 bases: TGCGCCAGCAGCCAAGGCAGCGCCGACAATCAGCCCCAGCATTTT.

The rearrangement uses TRBV27 and TRBJ2-7; D is ambiguous. CDR3 length equals 12 residues. V was cut by 8 bases and J by 1 base, with 9 bases left in between. Germline CDR1 MNHEY, CDR2 SMNVEV (reference sequence). CDR3 nucleotides: TGTGCCAGCGTAACGGGTTCCTACGAGCAGTACTTC. Protein product: CASVTGSYEQYF.

This clone was observed a few times. The chain uses TRBV4-3 and TRBJ1-4; D not resolved. The CDR3 totals 15 residues. The germline gives CDR1 LGHNA, CDR2 YSLEER. V lost 0 bases to trimming and J lost 5 bases, with 10 bases between them. The CDR3 loop reads CASSQETWLNEKLFF. The CDR3 bases are TGCGCCAGCAGCCAAGAGACATGGTTGAATGAAAAACTGTTTTTT.